The T cell receptor beta chain described here comes from a study of vaccination and CD4 T cells after COVID-19. The treatment was: roughly nine-day PBMC culture with coronavirus spike peptide pools or control peptides (ViraFEST assay). Regarding this clonotype: The antigen is unknown.

Trimming took 0 bases from V and 5 from J; bases not matched to a gene: 4. The CDR3 spans 14 residues. Germline CDR1 and CDR2: GTSNPN and SVGIG (reference sequence). Cultured CD4+ T cell DNA underwent sequencing with the Oncomine TCR Beta short-read assay. Each CDR3 protein gets one entry after TCRdb re-called the PCR reads with MiXCR. This sample has 13,000 or so distinct CDR3 sequences; over 50% occur once, and the top ten carry around 18%. This specimen was cultured CD4+ T cells from blood, taken after SARS-CoV-2 vaccination. The chain combines TRBV30 with TRBJ2-3; TRBD2 aligns across 8 bases. This receptor was taken from a human donor with COVID-19. CDR3 sequence reads: CAWSVRGGGDTQYF. CDR3 DNA sequence: TGTGCCTGGAGTGTTCGGGGGGGTGGAGATACGCAGTATTTT.